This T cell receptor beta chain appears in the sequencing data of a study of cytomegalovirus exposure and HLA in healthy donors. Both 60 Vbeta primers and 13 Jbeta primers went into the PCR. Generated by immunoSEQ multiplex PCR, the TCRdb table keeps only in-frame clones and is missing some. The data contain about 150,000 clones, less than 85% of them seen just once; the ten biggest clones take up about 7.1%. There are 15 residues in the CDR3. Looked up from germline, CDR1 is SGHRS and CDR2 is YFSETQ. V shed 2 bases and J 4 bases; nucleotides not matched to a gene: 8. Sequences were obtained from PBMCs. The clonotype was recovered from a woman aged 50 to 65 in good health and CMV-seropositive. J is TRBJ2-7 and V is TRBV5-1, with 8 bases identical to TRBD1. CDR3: CASSLDRGKGYEQYF. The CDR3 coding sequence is TGCGCCAGCAGCTTAGACAGGGGAAAGGGGTACGAGCAGTACTTC.